Listed below are T cell receptor beta chains from one sample, sequenced in a study of blood T cell repertoires in COVID-19. TCRdb keeps only in-frame clones here, not all; method: immunoSEQ multiplex PCR. The data contain over 250,000 clones, 80% to 90% of them singletons. Source material: PBMCs or T cells enriched from blood (not recorded which). The receptors shown here come from a young man with acute COVID-19. Both conserved end residues are part of each CDR3. Each record gives: CDR3 protein, V gene, J gene.

CDR3: CASSPGQSQPQHF
V: TRBV18
J: TRBJ1-5

CDR3: CASSLRQGTQYF
V: TRBV11-3
J: TRBJ2-5

CDR3: CAISDGTGGSTGELFF
V: TRBV10-3
J: TRBJ2-2

CDR3: CASSKVVSQGRNQPQHF
V: TRBV21-1
J: TRBJ1-5

CDR3: CASSPGDSRNSPLHF
V: TRBV27
J: TRBJ1-6

CDR3: CASSIGTYNEQFF
V: TRBV19
J: TRBJ2-1

CDR3: CASSPPSVSSYNEQFF
V: TRBV18
J: TRBJ2-1

CDR3: CASSDGLDETQYF
V: TRBV6-1
J: TRBJ2-5

CDR3: CASSFRGRGNIQYF
V: TRBV28
J: TRBJ2-4

CDR3: CASSFEGRDTQYF
V: TRBV5-1
J: TRBJ2-3

CDR3: CASSQSWLNSNQPQHF
V: TRBV4-3
J: TRBJ1-5

CDR3: CASSVSGYPLHF
V: TRBV28
J: TRBJ1-6

CDR3: CACRSYNSPLHF
V: TRBV27
J: TRBJ1-6

CDR3: CASSPRGRSGNTIYF
V: TRBV6-5
J: TRBJ1-3

CDR3: CATSDFIRGAGELFF
V: TRBV24-1
J: TRBJ2-2

CDR3: CASSRNRGGMNTEAFF
V: TRBV19
J: TRBJ1-1

CDR3: CASRPGERGWNSPLHF
V: TRBV27
J: TRBJ1-6

CDR3: CASSLAVGSVGYGYTF
V: TRBV5-1
J: TRBJ1-2

CDR3: CASSLDRPQGEQFF
V: TRBV5-1
J: TRBJ2-1

CDR3: CASSPPSGTSNYGYTF
V: TRBV28
J: TRBJ1-2

CDR3: CAWFRGRGNTIYF
V: TRBV30
J: TRBJ1-3

CDR3: CATSDSTIPETQYF
V: TRBV24-1
J: TRBJ2-5

CDR3: CASSGLGRTRVEAQYF
V: TRBV27
J: TRBJ2-5

CDR3: CASSYSGGPSSPLHF
V: TRBV6-5
J: TRBJ1-6

CDR3: CATSDRTGPARYTF
V: TRBV24-1
J: TRBJ1-2

CDR3: CASKGGGTNYGYTF
V: TRBV28
J: TRBJ1-2

CDR3: CASSTGLGNEQFF
V: TRBV10-1
J: TRBJ2-1

CDR3: CASLTSGKNIQYF
V: TRBV6-5
J: TRBJ2-4

CDR3: CASSQWRGENTEAFF
V: TRBV14
J: TRBJ1-1

CDR3: CASSRPGVGPLHF
V: TRBV12-3/TRBV12-4
J: TRBJ1-6

CDR3: CASRDYYNEQFF
V: TRBV2
J: TRBJ2-1

CDR3: CASSLGDSFNYGYTF
V: TRBV7-2
J: TRBJ1-2

CDR3: CASSPGTGTATEAFF
V: TRBV18
J: TRBJ1-1

CDR3: CASSSGLASTDTQYF
V: TRBV5-1
J: TRBJ2-3

CDR3: CASSQGRNEKLFF
V: TRBV28
J: TRBJ1-4

CDR3: CASSPGSFIGATNEKLFF
V: TRBV27
J: TRBJ1-4

CDR3: CASSRDRGGNQPQHF
V: TRBV6-5
J: TRBJ1-5

CDR3: CASSYGGRNQPQHF
V: TRBV6-5
J: TRBJ1-5

CDR3: CASSLAGVGDTQYF
V: TRBV5-4
J: TRBJ2-3

CDR3: CASSRAFWEKLFF
V: TRBV28
J: TRBJ1-4

CDR3: CASSQGQPNNEQFF
V: TRBV5-1
J: TRBJ2-1

CDR3: CASSYSRGLGNQPQHF
V: TRBV6-5
J: TRBJ1-5

CDR3: CASSLERTGELFF
V: TRBV11-2
J: TRBJ2-2

CDR3: CASADRGTNEQFF
V: TRBV27
J: TRBJ2-1

CDR3: CASSWDRGYTEAFF
V: TRBV5-1
J: TRBJ1-1

CDR3: CATKSPGGVSDGYTF
V: TRBV27
J: TRBJ1-2

CDR3: CATSSDEDTYSNQPQHF
V: TRBV15
J: TRBJ1-5

CDR3: CASTSTGQGHTIYF
V: TRBV5-6
J: TRBJ1-3

CDR3: CASSPPGQGEKLFF
V: TRBV10-2
J: TRBJ1-4

CDR3: CSASPRPPRDLYQPQHF
V: TRBV20-1
J: TRBJ1-5